This T cell receptor beta chain was found in a study of beta chain features in type 1 diabetes. This clone was found many times. Its antigen remains unidentified. CDR1 is SGHDT and CDR2 is YYEEEE in the germline V gene. The CDR3 totals 12 residues. V was shortened by 4 bases and J by 2 bases, with 7 bases between the two germline ends. Findings of the study overall: Individuals with type 1 diabetes displayed fewer insertions and more deletions at VDJ junctions. Shortening of TCRB CDR3s, moderate but significant, appeared in all four CD4+ subsets of Type 1 diabetes patients. PCR might show a preference for shorter templates, equally across patients and controls.

The whole isolated RNA underwent reverse transcription, so sequencing captured expressed TCRB transcripts. Produced via immunoSEQ multiplex PCR; TCRdb's table is partial and in-frame only. The data show about 340,000 clones, with around 9.7% seen just once and more than 0.8% held by the top ten. Central memory, naive, regulatory and stem cell-like memory CD4+ cells were sorted by CD45RO/CCR7/CD25/CD127/CD95/CD27. Sequencing was carried out using central memory CD4+ T cells from blood. This receptor was taken from a man aged 25-45 years with type 1 diabetes. This sequence joins TRBV5-6 and TRBJ2-7; TRBD1 might be the D (6 bases). The CDR3: CASSRDTYEQYF. CDR3 nucleotide sequence: TGTGCCAGCAGCCGGGACACCTACGAGCAGTACTTC.